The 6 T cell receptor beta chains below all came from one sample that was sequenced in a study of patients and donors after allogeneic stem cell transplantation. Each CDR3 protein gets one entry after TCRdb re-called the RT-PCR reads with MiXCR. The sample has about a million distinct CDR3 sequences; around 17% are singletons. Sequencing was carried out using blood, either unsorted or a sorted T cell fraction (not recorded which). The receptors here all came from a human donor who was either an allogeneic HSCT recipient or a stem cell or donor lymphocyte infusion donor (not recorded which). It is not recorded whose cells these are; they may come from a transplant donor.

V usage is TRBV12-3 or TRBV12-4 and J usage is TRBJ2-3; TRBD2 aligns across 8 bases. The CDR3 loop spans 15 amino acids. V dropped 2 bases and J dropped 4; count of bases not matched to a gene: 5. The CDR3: CASSLYGGDADTQYF. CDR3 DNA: TGTGCCAGCAGTTTATACGGGGGGGACGCAGATACGCAGTATTTT.

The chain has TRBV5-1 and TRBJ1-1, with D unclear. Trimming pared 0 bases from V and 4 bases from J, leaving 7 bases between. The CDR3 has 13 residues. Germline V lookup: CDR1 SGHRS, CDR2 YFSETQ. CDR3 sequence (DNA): TGCGCCAGCAGCTTGGACCCCCGCACTGAAGCTTTCTTT. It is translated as CASSLDPRTEAFF.

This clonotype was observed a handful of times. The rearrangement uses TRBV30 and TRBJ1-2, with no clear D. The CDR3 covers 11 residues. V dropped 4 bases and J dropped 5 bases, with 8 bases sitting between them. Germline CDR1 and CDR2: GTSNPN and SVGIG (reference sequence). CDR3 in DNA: TGTGCCTGGACCCAAAGTTATGGCTACACCTTC. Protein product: CAWTQSYGYTF.

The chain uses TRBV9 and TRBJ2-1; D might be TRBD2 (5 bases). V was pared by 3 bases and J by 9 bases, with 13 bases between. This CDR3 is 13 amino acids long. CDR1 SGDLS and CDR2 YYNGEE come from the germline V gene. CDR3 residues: CASSAGGLGEQFF. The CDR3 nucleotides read TGTGCCAGCAGCGCAGGCGGGTTAGGTGAGCAGTTCTTC.

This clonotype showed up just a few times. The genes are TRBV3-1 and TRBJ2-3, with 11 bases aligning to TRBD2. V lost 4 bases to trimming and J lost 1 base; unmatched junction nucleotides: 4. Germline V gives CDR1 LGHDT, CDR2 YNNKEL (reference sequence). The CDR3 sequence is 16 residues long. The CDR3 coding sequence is TGTGCCAGCAGCCTCAAACTAGCGGGGGGCACAGATACGCAGTATTTT. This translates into CASSLKLAGGTDTQYF.

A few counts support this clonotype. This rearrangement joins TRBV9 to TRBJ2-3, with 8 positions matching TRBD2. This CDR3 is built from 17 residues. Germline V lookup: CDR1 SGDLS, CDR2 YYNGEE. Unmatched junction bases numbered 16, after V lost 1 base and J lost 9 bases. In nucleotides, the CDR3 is TGTGCCAGCAGCGTACCCGGGGCGGGAGGACCCCCGCGAACGCAGTATTTT. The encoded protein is CASSVPGAGGPPRTQYF.